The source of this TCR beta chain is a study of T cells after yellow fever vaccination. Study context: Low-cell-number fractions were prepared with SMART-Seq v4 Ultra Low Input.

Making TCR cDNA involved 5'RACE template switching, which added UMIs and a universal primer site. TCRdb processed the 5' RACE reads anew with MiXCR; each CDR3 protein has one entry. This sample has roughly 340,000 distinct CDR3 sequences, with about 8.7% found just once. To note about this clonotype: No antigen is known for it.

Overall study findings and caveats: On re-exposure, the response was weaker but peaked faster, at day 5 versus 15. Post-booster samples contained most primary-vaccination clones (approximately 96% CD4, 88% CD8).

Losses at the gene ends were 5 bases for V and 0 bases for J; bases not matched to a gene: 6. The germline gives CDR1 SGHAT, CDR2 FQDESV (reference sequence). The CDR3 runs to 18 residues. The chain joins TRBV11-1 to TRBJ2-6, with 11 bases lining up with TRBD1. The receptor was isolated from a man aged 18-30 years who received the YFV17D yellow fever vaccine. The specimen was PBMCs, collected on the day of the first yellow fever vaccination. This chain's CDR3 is CASSPGTGGYSGANVLTF. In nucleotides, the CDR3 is TGTGCCAGCAGCCCGGGGACAGGGGGTTACTCTGGGGCCAACGTCCTGACTTTC.